The entry below describes one T cell receptor (beta chain). Unique molecular identifiers were built into the TCRbeta library. MiXCR was run by TCRdb on the PCR reads, yielding one entry per CDR3 protein. The sample includes about 500,000 distinct CDR3 sequences, approximately 32% of them seen just once. Between the trimmed V and J ends, which lost 4 bases and 0 bases, there was a span of 10 bases. Germline V lookup: CDR1 MNHEY, CDR2 SMNVEV (reference sequence). The CDR3 contains 15 residues. The data belong to a study of T-cell reconstitution after alpha-beta-depleted transplantation in children. The clonotype was recovered from a human donor who donated a stem cell graft to a child with aplastic anemia. This sample comprised PBMCs from the stem cell graft donor, obtained from the stem cell graft. The V and J genes are TRBV27 and TRBJ1-5; the D is unclear. The CDR3: CASSWAGYSNQPQHF. DNA for the CDR3: TGTGCCAGCAGTTGGGCAGGCTATAGCAATCAGCCCCAGCATTTT.